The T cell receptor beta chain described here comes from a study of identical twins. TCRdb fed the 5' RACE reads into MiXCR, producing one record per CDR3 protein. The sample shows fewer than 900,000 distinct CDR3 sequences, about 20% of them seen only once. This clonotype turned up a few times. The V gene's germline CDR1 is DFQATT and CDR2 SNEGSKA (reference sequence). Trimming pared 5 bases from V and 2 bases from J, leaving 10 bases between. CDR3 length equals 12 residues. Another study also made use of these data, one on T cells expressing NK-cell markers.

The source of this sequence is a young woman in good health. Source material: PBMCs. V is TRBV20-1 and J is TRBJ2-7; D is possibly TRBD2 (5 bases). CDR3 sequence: CSASDGAYEQYF. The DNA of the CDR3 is TGCAGTGCTTCGGACGGGGCCTACGAGCAGTACTTC.